Shown below are 14 T cell receptor beta chains from a single sample sequenced in a study of cytomegalovirus exposure and HLA in healthy donors. Amplification used 60 Vbeta primers and 13 Jbeta primers. TCRdb's table, derived via immunoSEQ multiplex PCR, lists solely in-frame clones and lacks some. This sample has around 120,000 clones, with 60% to 80% found just once. Sequenced material: PBMCs. These receptors were obtained from a man aged 50 to 59 in good health and CMV-seropositive.

The chain employs TRBV4-1 and TRBJ1-3; TRBD1 aligns across 7 bases. The CDR3 is 17 residues long. After removal of 1 base from V and 0 bases from J, the junction contained 6 bases not matched to a gene. Looked up from germline, CDR1 is MGHRA and CDR2 is YSYEKL. The CDR3 here is CASSQVRTGLSGNTIYF. The CDR3 nucleotides are TGCGCCAGCAGCCAAGTTCGGACAGGCCTCTCTGGAAACACCATATATTTT.

This clone was seen once. The chain links TRBV11-2 to TRBJ1-3; the D is unclear. CDR1 SGHAT and CDR2 FQNNGV come from the germline V gene. The CDR3 totals 13 residues. With 5 bases removed from V and 7 bases from J, the gap between germline ends came to 12 bases. In nucleotides, the CDR3 is TGTGCCAGCAGCCCCGGGGATTGGAACACCATATATTTT. Translation: CASSPGDWNTIYF. Using reference TRBV11-2 and TRBJ1-3 for the parts outside the CDR3, the full variable domain is EAGVAQSPRYKIIEKRQSVAFWCNPISGHATLYWYQQILGQGPKLLIQFQNNGVVDDSQLPKDRFSAERLKGVDSTLKIQPAKLEDSAVYLCASSPGDWNTIYFGEGSWLTVV.

This rearrangement joins TRBV11-2 to TRBJ2-2; D not certain. Germline V gene data show CDR1 as SGHAT and CDR2 as FQNNGV. Trimming cost V 8 bases and J 0 bases, with 16 bases left between them. The CDR3 contains 16 residues. The CDR3: CASRNPPAANTGELFF. The DNA of the CDR3 is TGTGCCAGCCGAAACCCCCCTGCAGCGAACACCGGGGAGCTGTTTTTT.

This clone was counted only a few times. The rearrangement joins TRBV28 to TRBJ1-5; D is unresolved. V lost 2 bases and J 3 bases, leaving 14 bases between the germline ends. There are 16 residues in the CDR3. Per the germline V gene, CDR1 is MDHEN and CDR2 is SYDVKM. CDR3 in DNA: TGTGCCAGCAGTTTAGTACGCCGGGTTACCAATCAGCCCCAGCATTTT. Its translation is CASSLVRRVTNQPQHF.

The V gene is TRBV5-1, the J gene TRBJ2-2, with 7 bases lining up with TRBD1. V lost 3 bases to trimming and J lost 3 bases; unmatched junction nucleotides: 8. The length of the CDR3 is 16 residues. Germline V CDR1 and CDR2: SGHRS, YFSETQ. For the CDR3, the DNA is TGCGCCAGCAGCTACGACAGGGTACGTGACACCGGGGAGCTGTTTTTT. Protein sequence: CASSYDRVRDTGELFF.

The CDR3 loop reads CASSQERAGGDQETQYF. The CDR3 DNA follows: TGCGCCAGCAGCCAAGAGAGGGCAGGGGGTGACCAAGAGACCCAGTACTTC. The chain couples TRBV4-1 to TRBJ2-5; 7 nucleotides align to TRBD1. The CDR3 covers 17 residues. After removal of 0 bases from V and 0 bases from J, the junction contained 7 bases not matched to a gene. Looked up from germline, CDR1 is MGHRA and CDR2 is YSYEKL.

V gene TRBV7-2 combines with J gene TRBJ1-1, with 7 bases that match TRBD1. Per germline, CDR1 SGHTA and CDR2 FQGNSA. The CDR3 runs 13 residues. Germline trimming cut 5 bases from V and 5 bases from J; bases unmatched to any gene: 5. CDR3 amino acids: CASSRQGGTEAFF. CDR3 nucleotide sequence: TGTGCCAGCAGCAGACAGGGAGGAACTGAAGCTTTCTTT.

Only one count was recorded for this clone. This chain links TRBV30 with TRBJ2-7, with D possibly being TRBD2 (6 bases). Germline V gives CDR1 GTSNPN, CDR2 SVGIG (reference sequence). The CDR3 spans 15 residues. Trimming cost V 0 bases and J 6 bases, with 18 bases left between them. This chain's CDR3 is CAWSVGGGARGEQYF. CDR3 in DNA: TGTGCCTGGAGTGTTGGTGGCGGGGCAAGAGGCGAGCAGTACTTC.

The chain uses TRBV29-1 and TRBJ1-2, with D possibly TRBD1 on 6 matching bases. The V gene's germline CDR1 is SQVTM and CDR2 ANQGSEA. V was shortened by 5 bases and J by 6 bases, with 19 bases between the two germline ends. This CDR3 has 14 amino acids. The CDR3 nucleotides read TGCAGCGTTCCTGGGGGCCAAGAGTTGGATGGCTACACCTTC. Encoded protein: CSVPGGQELDGYTF.

The chain carries TRBV6-5 and TRBJ1-4, with D tentatively TRBD1 (6 bases). The germline CDR1 and CDR2 sequences are MNHEY and SVGAGI. Trimming removed 1 base from V and 8 bases from J, with 17 bases in between. There are 16 residues in the CDR3. The DNA of the CDR3 is TGTGCCAGCAGTTACTATTCCGGCAGGGGTGGGGAAAAACTGTTTTTT. It specifies CASSYYSGRGGEKLFF.

The chain uses TRBV2 and TRBJ2-2; TRBD2 matches at 10 bases. V lost 4 bases and J lost 6; bases outside the gene matches: 11. Looked up from germline, CDR1 is SNHLY and CDR2 is FYNNEI. This CDR3 region has 17 residues. In DNA form, the CDR3 reads TGTGCCAGCAGTGGCTTAGCGGGGGGCCGAGGGGCCGGGGAGCTGTTTTTT. It yields the protein CASSGLAGGRGAGELFF.

The rearrangement joins TRBV28 to TRBJ1-2; D is perhaps TRBD1 (6 bases). V gave up 1 base and J gave up 6 bases, with 15 bases separating them. Germline V lookup: CDR1 MDHEN, CDR2 SYDVKM. The CDR3 sequence is 15 residues long. Here the CDR3 DNA reads TGTGCCAGCAGTTTATATCAGGGGCGAGGGGATGGCTACACCTTC. This gives the protein CASSLYQGRGDGYTF.

V and J are TRBV5-1 and TRBJ2-6, with 7 bases that match TRBD1. CDR1 and CDR2 from the germline V gene are SGHRS and YFSETQ. V dropped 4 bases and J dropped 1; count of bases not matched to a gene: 11. The length of the CDR3 is 18 residues. The CDR3: CASSPTGARLSGANVLTF. CDR3 nucleotides: TGCGCCAGCAGCCCTACAGGGGCGCGTTTATCTGGGGCCAACGTCCTGACTTTC.

The chain recombines TRBV2 with TRBJ2-7; TRBD1 matches at 9 bases. This CDR3 has 13 residues. Germline V gene sequence: CDR1 SNHLY, CDR2 FYNNEI. V lost 7 bases to trimming and J lost 7 bases; unmatched junction nucleotides: 8. CDR3 nucleotide sequence: TGTGCCAGCAACCGGGACAGGGTGGAAGAGCAGTACTTC. It is translated as CASNRDRVEEQYF.